These 24 T cell receptor beta chains originate from one sample sequenced in a study of blood T cell repertoires in COVID-19. This table comes from immunoSEQ multiplex PCR, and its TCRdb copy is limited to in-frame clones, with some not included. This table holds around 270,000 clones, about four fifths found once. The sample was peripheral blood. Receptor source: a woman aged 40 to 50 who had recovered from COVID-19.

The chain carries TRBV4-2 and TRBJ2-7; tentative D call: TRBD2 (5 bases). V gave up 0 bases and J gave up 7 bases, with 13 bases separating them. CDR3 length: 14 residues. Germline CDR1 is LGHNA and CDR2 is YNFKEQ. The CDR3 nucleotides are TGTGCCAGCAGCCAAGATGTCGGGGTCAGGGAGCAGTACTTC. It is translated as CASSQDVGVREQYF.

The chain has TRBV7-9 and TRBJ1-6; 10 bases match TRBD1. The CDR3 has 17 amino acids. Germline CDR1 is SEHNR and CDR2 is FQNEAQ (reference sequence). V trimming: 5 bases; J trimming: 7 bases; junction bases outside the gene matches: 11. The CDR3 sequence is CASSPSGAGQGNSPLHF. The CDR3 bases are TGTGCCAGCAGCCCCTCTGGGGCGGGACAGGGGAATTCACCCCTCCACTTT.

The chain joins TRBV7-9 to TRBJ2-2; D remains unclear. From germline, CDR1 is SEHNR and CDR2 FQNEAQ (reference sequence). V was trimmed by 1 base and J by 7 bases, leaving 10 bases between them. CDR3 length: 14 residues. CDR3: CASSLEQTYGELFF. The CDR3 region has the DNA TGTGCCAGCAGCTTAGAACAGACATACGGGGAGCTGTTTTTT.

This chain joins TRBV12-5 and TRBJ2-2; 7 bases are a match to TRBD2. Germline V lookup: CDR1 LGHNT, CDR2 FRNRAP. This CDR3 region has 16 residues. V shed 1 base and J 4 bases; nucleotides not matched to a gene: 6. CDR3: CASGLDGWGGTGELFF. CDR3 coding DNA: TGTGCTAGTGGTTTGGACGGTTGGGGGGGCACCGGGGAGCTGTTTTTT. Variable domain in full (rest from reference TRBV12-5 and TRBJ2-2): DARVTQTPRHKVTEMGQEVTMRCQPILGHNTVFWYRQTMMQGLELLAYFRNRAPLDDSGMPKDRFSAEMPDATLATLKIQPSEPRDSAVYFCASGLDGWGGTGELFFGEGSRLTVL.

This chain uses TRBV5-1 with TRBJ1-3; possibly TRBD1 for D (5 bases). V gave up 3 bases and J gave up 4 bases, with 20 bases separating them. The CDR3 is 17 amino acids. The germline CDR1 and CDR2 sequences are SGHRS and YFSETQ. This CDR3 is CASSYSPPDRTGNTIYF. CDR3 nucleotide sequence: TGCGCCAGCAGCTATTCCCCACCTGATCGGACAGGAAACACCATATATTTT.

The V and J genes are TRBV5-6 and TRBJ2-5, with D possibly being TRBD2 (6 bases). Trimming shortened V by 5 bases and J by 5 bases, and 22 bases separated the two germline ends. Germline CDR1 SGHDT, CDR2 YYEEEE. CDR3 length: 16 residues. The CDR3 spells CASSSTGAGAGETQYF. In nucleotides, the CDR3 is TGTGCCAGCAGTTCAACCGGGGCGGGTGCGGGGGAGACCCAGTACTTC.

The V and J genes are TRBV11-3 and TRBJ2-7, with a tentative D call TRBD2 (6 bases). V was trimmed by 3 bases and J by 6 bases, leaving 6 bases between them. The CDR3 has 11 amino acids. Germline V gene sequence: CDR1 SGHNT, CDR2 YENEEA. The CDR3: CASSFGGEQYF. In nucleotides, the CDR3 is TGTGCCAGCAGCTTCGGGGGCGAGCAGTACTTC. Based on the CDR3 plus reference TRBV11-3 and TRBJ2-7, the full variable domain is EAGVVQSPRYKIIEKKQPVAFWCNPISGHNTLYWYLQNLGQGPELLIRYENEEAVDDSQLPKDRFSAERLKGVDSTLKIQPAELGDSAVYLCASSFGGEQYFGPGTRLTVT.

V usage is TRBV24-1 and J usage is TRBJ2-1; 7 nucleotides align to TRBD1. Germline V gene lookup returns CDR1 KGHDR and CDR2 SFDVKD. The CDR3 is made up of 15 amino acids. V was pared by 0 bases and J by 9 bases, with 7 bases of the junction left unmatched. CDR3 amino acids: CATSDLRAGGTEQFF. CDR3 sequence (DNA): TGTGCCACCAGTGATTTGAGGGCAGGGGGTACTGAGCAGTTCTTC.

This clone has only one observation. The chain has TRBV6-6 and TRBJ1-3; a possible D gene is TRBD1 (6 bases). Trimming left V 2 bases short and J 4 bases short, with 15 bases between. The CDR3 totals 16 residues. Germline CDR1 and CDR2: MNHNY and SVGAGI (reference sequence). The CDR3 DNA reads as TGTGCCAGCAGTTACGCCTCACAGGGTGCGGGAAACACCATATATTTT. Translated: CASSYASQGAGNTIYF.

The chain joins TRBV11-2 to TRBJ2-3, with TRBD2 matching over 13 bases. This CDR3 spans 15 amino acids. The V gene's germline CDR1 is SGHAT and CDR2 FQNNGV. V trimming: 5 bases; J trimming: 8 bases; junction bases outside the gene matches: 7. CDR3 coding DNA: TGTGCCAGCAGCCCCTCGGGACTAGCGGGGAGTACGCAGTATTTT. Translation gives CASSPSGLAGSTQYF. The entire variable domain, with the rest obtained from reference TRBV11-2 and TRBJ2-3, is as follows: EAGVAQSPRYKIIEKRQSVAFWCNPISGHATLYWYQQILGQGPKLLIQFQNNGVVDDSQLPKDRFSAERLKGVDSTLKIQPAKLEDSAVYLCASSPSGLAGSTQYFGPGTRLTVL.

The CDR3: CAWTRLLAGSYEQYF. DNA of the CDR3: TGTGCCTGGACCCGATTGCTAGCGGGATCCTACGAGCAGTACTTC. The chain has TRBV30 and TRBJ2-7, with 9 bases aligning to TRBD2. The CDR3 is 15 residues long. The junction had 8 bases not matched to a gene; V was cut back by 4 bases and J by 1 base. The V gene's germline CDR1 is GTSNPN and CDR2 SVGIG (reference sequence).

The chain couples TRBV2 to TRBJ2-7; no reliable D call. V was cut by 3 bases and J by 2 bases, with 14 bases left in between. The V gene's germline CDR1 is SNHLY and CDR2 FYNNEI. The CDR3 extends over 15 amino acids. In DNA form, the CDR3 reads TGTGCCAGCAGTGATAAAGGTGGGCCTCCCTACGAGCAGTACTTC. Its translation is CASSDKGGPPYEQYF.

The chain uses TRBV28 and TRBJ1-6; D possibly corresponds to TRBD1 (5 bases). Germline V CDR1 and CDR2: MDHEN, SYDVKM. The CDR3 has 14 residues. Trimming cost V 4 bases and J 7 bases, with 11 bases left between them. This chain's CDR3 is CASSSRQTNSPLHF. In DNA, the CDR3 is TGTGCCAGCAGTTCACGACAGACCAATTCACCCCTCCACTTT.

The chain is built from TRBV3-1 (or the pseudogene TRBV3-2) and TRBJ2-1; 9 positions agree with TRBD2. V shed 7 bases, J shed 7 bases, and the junction held 8 bases outside the gene matches. Germline assignment: CDR1 LGHDT and CDR2 YNNKEL (reference sequence). The CDR3 covers 14 residues. The CDR3 sequence: CASNRGGALNEQFF. DNA for the CDR3: TGTGCCAGCAACCGCGGGGGGGCCCTGAATGAGCAGTTCTTC.

The CDR3 sequence: CASSLGTQGFNEKLFF. CDR3 coding DNA: TGTGCCAGCAGCTTGGGAACACAGGGCTTCAATGAAAAACTGTTTTTT. The gene calls are TRBV11-3 and TRBJ1-4, with D possibly matching TRBD1 (6 bases). The CDR3 is 16 residues long. In germline, CDR1 is SGHNT, CDR2 YENEEA. V was shortened by 3 bases and J by 5 bases, with 16 bases between the two germline ends.

J is TRBJ1-2 and V is TRBV10-3; possible D gene TRBD1, 6 bases. The germline V and J ends were trimmed by 0 bases and 7 bases, with 9 bases remaining between them. Per the germline V gene, CDR1 is ENHRY and CDR2 is SYGVKD. CDR3 length: 13 residues. The CDR3 bases are TGTGCCATCAGTGAGTCGGCAGGGGTTGGCTACACCTTC. This translates into CAISESAGVGYTF.

V gene TRBV7-3 combines with J gene TRBJ2-1; the match to TRBD2 covers 10 bases. The CDR3 sequence is 15 residues long. The ends lost 5 bases at V and 2 bases at J; junction bases unmatched: 3. Germline lookup yields CDR1 SGHTA and CDR2 FQGTGA. CDR3 nucleotide sequence: TGTGCCAGCAGCGTTGGACTAGCGGCCTACAATGAGCAGTTCTTC. This translates into CASSVGLAAYNEQFF.

The chain combines TRBV5-1 with TRBJ1-4; D not certain. The CDR3 sequence is 15 residues long. V was trimmed by 4 bases and J by 4 bases, leaving 14 bases between them. Germline CDR1 and CDR2: SGHRS and YFSETQ. CDR3 sequence: CASSVARPSNEKLFF. CDR3 coding DNA: TGCGCCAGCAGCGTTGCCCGCCCTAGTAATGAAAAACTGTTTTTT.

The count of this clone is one. This chain links TRBV15 with TRBJ2-1, with 7 bases matching TRBD2. The CDR3 length is 15 residues. V shed 1 base, J shed 4 bases, and the junction held 4 bases outside the gene matches. CDR1 and CDR2 (germline): LNHNV, YYDKDF (reference sequence). The CDR3 DNA reads TGTGCCACCAGCAGAGTTGCGGGGGTGTACAATGAGCAGTTCTTC. Translation: CATSRVAGVYNEQFF. Looking up the rest from reference TRBV15 and TRBJ2-1 gives the full variable domain: DAMVIQNPRYQVTQFGKPVTLSCSQTLNHNVMYWYQQKSSQAPKLLFHYYDKDFNNEADTPDNFQSRRPNTSFCFLDIRSPGLGDTAMYLCATSRVAGVYNEQFFGPGTRLTVL.

The V gene is TRBV5-4, the J gene TRBJ1-3; D is perhaps TRBD1 (6 bases). This CDR3 is built from 15 residues. CDR1 and CDR2 (germline): SGHNT, YYREEE (reference sequence). Trimming stripped 2 bases from V and 0 bases from J, with 9 bases between. CDR3 protein: CASSLAGDSGNTIYF. The CDR3 bases are TGTGCCAGCAGCTTAGCAGGGGACTCTGGAAACACCATATATTTT. Using reference TRBV5-4 and TRBJ1-3 for the parts outside the CDR3, the full variable domain is ETGVTQSPTHLIKTRGQQVTLRCSSQSGHNTVSWYQQALGQGPQFIFQYYREEENGRGNFPPRFSGLQFPNYSSELNVNALELDDSALYLCASSLAGDSGNTIYFGEGSWLTVV.

The rearrangement uses TRBV25-1 and TRBJ1-6, with TRBD1 identical over 10 bases. The V gene's germline CDR1 is MGHDK and CDR2 SYGVNS. The CDR3 has 15 amino acids. J gave up 9 bases and V 4 bases, and 6 bases lay outside the gene matches. The CDR3: CASSGDRGEGSPLHF. Written as DNA, the CDR3 is TGTGCCAGCAGTGGGGACAGGGGAGAAGGTTCACCCCTCCACTTT.

This clone has only one observation. The chain is built from TRBV6-2 or TRBV6-3 and TRBJ2-1; 8 bases match TRBD2. Germline V gives CDR1 MNHEY, CDR2 SVGEGT. This CDR3 spans 17 amino acids. The V segment lost 0 bases and the J segment 1 base; nucleotides outside the gene matches: 5. The CDR3 coding sequence is TGTGCCAGCAGTTACTCCGGGACTAGTTCGTCCTACAATGAGCAGTTCTTC. Amino acids: CASSYSGTSSSYNEQFF.

The gene calls are TRBV5-4 and TRBJ2-2, with D possibly being TRBD1 (5 bases). Looked up from germline, CDR1 is SGHNT and CDR2 is YYREEE (reference sequence). V lost 1 base and J 5 bases, leaving 15 bases between the germline ends. The CDR3 extends over 16 amino acids. DNA of the CDR3: TGTGCCAGCAGCTTGCCCCCAGGGTCTGGGACCGGGGAGCTGTTTTTT. This translates into CASSLPPGSGTGELFF. Together with reference TRBV5-4 and TRBJ2-2, the CDR3 gives the full variable domain: ETGVTQSPTHLIKTRGQQVTLRCSSQSGHNTVSWYQQALGQGPQFIFQYYREEENGRGNFPPRFSGLQFPNYSSELNVNALELDDSALYLCASSLPPGSGTGELFFGEGSRLTVL.

Of note for this clone: The same CDR3 also results from other DNA sequences found in this sample. This chain connects TRBV28 to TRBJ1-5; 8 positions match TRBD1. The trim removed 4 bases at V and 6 bases at J, leaving 5 bases unmatched. Germline V gene sequence: CDR1 MDHEN, CDR2 SYDVKM. The CDR3 consists of 14 residues. The CDR3 protein is CASSSGQGTQPQHF. For the CDR3, the DNA is TGTGCCAGCAGTTCCGGACAGGGTACTCAGCCCCAGCATTTT.